This paragraph reports one T cell receptor (beta chain). Here immunoSEQ multiplex PCR was the method, and the copy in TCRdb shows in-frame clones only, minus some. The sample includes 110,000 to 150,000 clones, around four fifths of them seen just once. The data belong to a study of blood T cell repertoires in COVID-19. Among Cohort 3 donors, those recovered had two negative PCRs, clearance, or symptom resolution. This TCR derives from a woman in her thirties or forties who had recovered from COVID-19. Sequencing used PBMCs or T cells enriched from blood (not recorded which).

CDR3 DNA: TGCGCCAGCAGCTCCGGGACAGACTATGGCTACACCTTC. This encodes CASSSGTDYGYTF. The chain employs TRBV5-1 and TRBJ1-2; TRBD1 agrees at 7 bases. The length of the CDR3 is 13 residues. Germline V lookup: CDR1 SGHRS, CDR2 YFSETQ. Germline trimming cut 3 bases from V and 3 bases from J; bases unmatched to any gene: 2.